The TCR beta chain under discussion was sequenced for a study of blood T cell repertoires in COVID-19. Study as a whole: The samples span acute and convalescent COVID-19 from the United States, Italy and Spain.

Authors' methods: Counts of nucleated cells, estimated from reference gene primer amplification, were obtained. Profiled with immunoSEQ multiplex PCR; TCRdb holds only in-frame clones, not every one. The DNA gave D and trimming, while V, J and clone size come from that table. The data show a few hundred thousand clones, roughly 87% seen once. In its sample, this clone was seen a few times. Self-reported history from a screening survey and questionnaire set each donor's cohort. Symptom resolution, clearance, or two negative PCRs marked the recovered donors of Cohort 3. Germline V CDR1 and CDR2: SGHNT, YYREEE (reference sequence). The CDR3 extends over 13 amino acids. The V end was cut by 3 bases, the J end by 3 bases, with 10 bases between.

The source of this sequence is a woman in her twenties or thirties who had recovered from COVID-19. This chain joins TRBV5-4 and TRBJ2-7, with a possible D match to TRBD2 (6 bases). Sequencing was performed on PBMCs or T cells enriched from blood (not recorded which). The CDR3: CASSSPGLYEQYF. The CDR3 bases are TGTGCCAGCAGCTCTCCGGGACTCTACGAGCAGTACTTC. The full variable domain, its missing parts supplied by reference TRBV5-4 and TRBJ2-7, is ETGVTQSPTHLIKTRGQQVTLRCSSQSGHNTVSWYQQALGQGPQFIFQYYREEENGRGNFPPRFSGLQFPNYSSELNVNALELDDSALYLCASSSPGLYEQYFGPGTRLTVT.